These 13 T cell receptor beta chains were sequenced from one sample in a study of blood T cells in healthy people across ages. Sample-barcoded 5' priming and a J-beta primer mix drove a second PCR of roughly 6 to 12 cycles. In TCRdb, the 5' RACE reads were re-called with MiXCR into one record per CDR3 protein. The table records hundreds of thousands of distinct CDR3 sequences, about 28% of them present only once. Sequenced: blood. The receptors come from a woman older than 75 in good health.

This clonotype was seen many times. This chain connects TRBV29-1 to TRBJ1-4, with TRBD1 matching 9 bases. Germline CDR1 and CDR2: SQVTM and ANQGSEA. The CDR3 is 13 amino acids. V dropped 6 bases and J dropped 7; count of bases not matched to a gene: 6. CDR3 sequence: CSVGTGGGEKLFF. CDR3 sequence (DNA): TGCAGCGTGGGTACAGGGGGCGGTGAAAAACTGTTTTTT.

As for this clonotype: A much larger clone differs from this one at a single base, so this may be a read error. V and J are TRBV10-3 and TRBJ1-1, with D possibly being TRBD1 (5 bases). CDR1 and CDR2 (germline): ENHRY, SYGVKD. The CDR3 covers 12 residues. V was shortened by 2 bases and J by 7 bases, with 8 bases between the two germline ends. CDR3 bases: TGTGCCATCAGTGAGCGGGGCGGTGAAGCTTTCTTT. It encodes CAISERGGEAFF.

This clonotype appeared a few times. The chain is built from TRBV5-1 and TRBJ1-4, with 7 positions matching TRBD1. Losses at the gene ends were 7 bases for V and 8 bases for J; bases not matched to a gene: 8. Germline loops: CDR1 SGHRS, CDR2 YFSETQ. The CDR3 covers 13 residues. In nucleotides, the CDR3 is TGCGCCAGCCGACAGGGAGGAAGGGAAAAACTGTTTTTT. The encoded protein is CASRQGGREKLFF.

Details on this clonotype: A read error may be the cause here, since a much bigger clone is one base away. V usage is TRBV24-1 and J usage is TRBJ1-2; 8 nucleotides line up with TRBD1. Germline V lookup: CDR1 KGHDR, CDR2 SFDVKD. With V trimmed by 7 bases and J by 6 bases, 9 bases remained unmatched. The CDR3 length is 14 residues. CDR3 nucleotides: TGTGCCACCAGAACCACAGGGGGATGCAATGGCTACACCTTC. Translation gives CATRTTGGCNGYTF.

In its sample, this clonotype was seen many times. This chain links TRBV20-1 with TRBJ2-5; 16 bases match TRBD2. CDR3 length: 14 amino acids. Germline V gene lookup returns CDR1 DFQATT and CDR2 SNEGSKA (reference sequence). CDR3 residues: CSAGTSGGAKTQYF. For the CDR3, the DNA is TGCAGCGCCGGGACTAGCGGGGGGGCAAAGACCCAGTACTTC.

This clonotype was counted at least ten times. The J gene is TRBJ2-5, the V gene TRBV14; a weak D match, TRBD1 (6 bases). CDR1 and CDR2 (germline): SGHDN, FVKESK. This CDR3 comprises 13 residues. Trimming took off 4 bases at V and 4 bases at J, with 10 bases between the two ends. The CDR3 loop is CASSLGHRETQYF. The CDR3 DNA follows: TGTGCCAGCAGCCTGGGACATAGAGAGACCCAGTACTTC.

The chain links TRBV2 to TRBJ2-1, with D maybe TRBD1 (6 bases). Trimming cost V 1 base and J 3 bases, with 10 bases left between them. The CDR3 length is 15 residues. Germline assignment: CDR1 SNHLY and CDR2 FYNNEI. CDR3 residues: CASSEVGRGYNEQFF. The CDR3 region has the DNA TGTGCCAGCAGTGAAGTCGGCAGGGGCTACAATGAGCAGTTCTTC.

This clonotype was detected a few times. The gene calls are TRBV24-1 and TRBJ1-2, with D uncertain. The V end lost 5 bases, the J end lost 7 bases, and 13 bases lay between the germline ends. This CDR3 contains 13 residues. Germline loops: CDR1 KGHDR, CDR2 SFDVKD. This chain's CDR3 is CATSGTGLGGYTF. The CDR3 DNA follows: TGTGCCACCAGTGGGACGGGATTAGGTGGCTACACCTTC.

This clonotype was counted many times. For the CDR3, the DNA is TGTGCCAGCAGCCAAGACCCCGGGTTAGATACGCAGTATTTT. It codes for CASSQDPGLDTQYF. V and J are TRBV3-1 and TRBJ2-3; D ambiguous. Germline CDR1 reads LGHDT; CDR2 reads YNNKEL (reference sequence). The CDR3 contains 14 residues. V shed 0 bases and J shed 5 bases, with 9 bases lying between them.

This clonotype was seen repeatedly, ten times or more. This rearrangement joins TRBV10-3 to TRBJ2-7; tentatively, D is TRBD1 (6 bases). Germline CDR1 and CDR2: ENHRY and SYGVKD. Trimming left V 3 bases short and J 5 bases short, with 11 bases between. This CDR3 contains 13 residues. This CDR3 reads CAISEQGPHEQYF. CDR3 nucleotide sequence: TGTGCCATCAGTGAACAGGGCCCCCACGAGCAGTACTTC.

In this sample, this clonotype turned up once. CDR3 amino acids: CASSTRQGSYNEQFF. The CDR3 DNA is TGTGCCAGCAGCACAAGACAGGGGTCCTACAATGAGCAGTTCTTC. The chain carries TRBV7-3 and TRBJ2-1; 8 bases line up with TRBD1. Losses at the gene ends were 5 bases for V and 1 base for J; bases not matched to a gene: 4. The CDR3 extends over 15 amino acids. Germline lookup yields CDR1 SGHTA and CDR2 FQGTGA.

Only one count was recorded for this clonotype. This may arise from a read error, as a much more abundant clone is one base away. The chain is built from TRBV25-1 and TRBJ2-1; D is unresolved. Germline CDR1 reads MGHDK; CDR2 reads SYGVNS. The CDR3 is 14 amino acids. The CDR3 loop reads CASSDSLVNNERFF. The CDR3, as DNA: TGTGCCAGCAGTGACTCACTGGTAAACAATGAGCGGTTCTTC.

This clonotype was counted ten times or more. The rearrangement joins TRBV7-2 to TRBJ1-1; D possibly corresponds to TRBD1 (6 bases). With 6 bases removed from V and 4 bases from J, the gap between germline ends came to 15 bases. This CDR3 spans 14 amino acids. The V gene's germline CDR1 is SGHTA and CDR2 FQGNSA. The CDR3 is CASSAQGRGTEAFF. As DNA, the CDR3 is TGTGCCAGCAGTGCACAGGGAAGGGGCACTGAAGCTTTCTTT.